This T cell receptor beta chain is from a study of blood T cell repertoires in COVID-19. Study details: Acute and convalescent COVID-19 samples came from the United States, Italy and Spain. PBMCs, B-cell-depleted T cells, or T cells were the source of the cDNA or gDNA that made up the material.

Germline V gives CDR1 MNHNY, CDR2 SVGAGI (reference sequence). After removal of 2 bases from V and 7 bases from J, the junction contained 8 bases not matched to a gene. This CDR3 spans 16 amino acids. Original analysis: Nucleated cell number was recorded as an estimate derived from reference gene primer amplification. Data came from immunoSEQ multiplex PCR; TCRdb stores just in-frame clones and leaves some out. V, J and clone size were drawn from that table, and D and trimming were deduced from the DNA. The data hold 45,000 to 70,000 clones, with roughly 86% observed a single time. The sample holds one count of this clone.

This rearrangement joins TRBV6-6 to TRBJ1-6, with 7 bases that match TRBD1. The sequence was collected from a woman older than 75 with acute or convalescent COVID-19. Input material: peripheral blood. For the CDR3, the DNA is TGTGCCAGCAGTTACACCAAGGGGGCCCGGAATTCACCCCTCCACTTT. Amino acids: CASSYTKGARNSPLHF.